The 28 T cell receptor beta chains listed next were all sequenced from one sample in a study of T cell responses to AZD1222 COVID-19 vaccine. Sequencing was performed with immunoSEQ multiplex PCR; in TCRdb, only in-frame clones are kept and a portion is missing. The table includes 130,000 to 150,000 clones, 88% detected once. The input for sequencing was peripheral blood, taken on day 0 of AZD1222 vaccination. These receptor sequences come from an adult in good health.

Written as DNA, the CDR3 is TGCGCCAGCAGCCAACCTCACCGGGAGGGTTGGGGCAAAAACATTCAGTACTTC. Translating gives CASSQPHREGWGKNIQYF. The V gene is TRBV4-1, the J gene TRBJ2-4, with 8 bases aligning to TRBD2. Trimming cost V 2 bases and J 3 bases; bases outside gene matches: 12. The CDR3 is made up of 18 amino acids. Germline CDR1 is MGHRA and CDR2 is YSYEKL.

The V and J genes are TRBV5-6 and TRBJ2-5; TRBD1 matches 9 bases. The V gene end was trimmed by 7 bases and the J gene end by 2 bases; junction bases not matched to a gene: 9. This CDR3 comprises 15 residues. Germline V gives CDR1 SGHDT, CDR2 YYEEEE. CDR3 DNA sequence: TGTGCCAGCCGGAATCTAGGGACAGGGCAAGAGACCCAGTACTTC. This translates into CASRNLGTGQETQYF.

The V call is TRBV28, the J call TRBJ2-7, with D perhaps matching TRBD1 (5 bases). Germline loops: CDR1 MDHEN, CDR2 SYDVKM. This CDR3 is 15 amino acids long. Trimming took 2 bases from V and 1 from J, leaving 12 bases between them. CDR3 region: CASSLGAFQSYEQYF. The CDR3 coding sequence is TGTGCCAGCAGTTTAGGGGCGTTTCAGTCCTACGAGCAGTACTTC.

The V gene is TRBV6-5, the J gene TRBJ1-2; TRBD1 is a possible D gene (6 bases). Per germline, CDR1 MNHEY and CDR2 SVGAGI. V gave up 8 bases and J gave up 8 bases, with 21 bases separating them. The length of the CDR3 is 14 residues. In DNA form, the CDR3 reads TGTGCCAGCGCCACCTACAGGGAAGGGGGGGGCTACACCTTC. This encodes CASATYREGGGYTF.

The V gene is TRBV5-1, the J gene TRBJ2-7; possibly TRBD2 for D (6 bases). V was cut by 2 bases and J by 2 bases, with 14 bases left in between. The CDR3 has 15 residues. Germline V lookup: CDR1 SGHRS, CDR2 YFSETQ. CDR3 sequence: CASSFSGERPYEQYF. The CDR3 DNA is TGCGCCAGCAGCTTCTCGGGGGAGCGGCCCTACGAGCAGTACTTC.

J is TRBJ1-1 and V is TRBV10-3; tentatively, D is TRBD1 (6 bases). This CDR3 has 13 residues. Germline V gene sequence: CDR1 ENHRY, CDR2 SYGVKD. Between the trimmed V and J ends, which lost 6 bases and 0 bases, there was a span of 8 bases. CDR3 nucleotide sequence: TGTGCCATCAGGGGGGCGATGAACACTGAAGCTTTCTTT. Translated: CAIRGAMNTEAFF.

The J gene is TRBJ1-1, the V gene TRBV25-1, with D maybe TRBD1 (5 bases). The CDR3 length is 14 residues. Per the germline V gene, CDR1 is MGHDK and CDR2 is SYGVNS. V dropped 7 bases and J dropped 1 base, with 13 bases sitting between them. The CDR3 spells CASIKGHPNTEAFF. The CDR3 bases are TGTGCCAGCATTAAAGGACACCCGAACACTGAAGCTTTCTTT.

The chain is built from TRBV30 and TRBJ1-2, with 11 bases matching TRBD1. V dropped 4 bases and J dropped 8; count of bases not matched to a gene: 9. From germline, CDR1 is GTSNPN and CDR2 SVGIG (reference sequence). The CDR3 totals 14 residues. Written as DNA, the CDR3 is TGTGCCTGGATCAACCGGGACAGGGGGGGAGGCTACACCTTC. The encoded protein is CAWINRDRGGGYTF.

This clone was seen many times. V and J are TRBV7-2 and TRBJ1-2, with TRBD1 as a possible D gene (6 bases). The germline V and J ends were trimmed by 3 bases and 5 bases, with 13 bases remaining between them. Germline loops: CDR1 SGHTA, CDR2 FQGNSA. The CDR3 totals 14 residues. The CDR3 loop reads CASSFAAQGYGYTF. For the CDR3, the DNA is TGTGCCAGCAGCTTCGCCGCACAGGGATATGGCTACACCTTC.

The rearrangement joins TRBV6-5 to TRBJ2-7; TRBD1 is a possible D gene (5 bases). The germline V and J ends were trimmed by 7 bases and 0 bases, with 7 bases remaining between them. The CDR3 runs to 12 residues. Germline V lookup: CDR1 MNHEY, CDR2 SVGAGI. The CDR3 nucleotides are TGTGCCAGCAAAAGGGGCTCCTACGAGCAGTACTTC. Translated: CASKRGSYEQYF.

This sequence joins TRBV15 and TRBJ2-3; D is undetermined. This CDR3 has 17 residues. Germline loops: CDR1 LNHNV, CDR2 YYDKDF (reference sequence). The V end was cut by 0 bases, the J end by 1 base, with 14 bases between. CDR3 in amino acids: CATSRDLRMVRTDTQYF. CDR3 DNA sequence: TGTGCCACCAGCAGAGATCTCCGTATGGTTCGCACAGATACGCAGTATTTT.

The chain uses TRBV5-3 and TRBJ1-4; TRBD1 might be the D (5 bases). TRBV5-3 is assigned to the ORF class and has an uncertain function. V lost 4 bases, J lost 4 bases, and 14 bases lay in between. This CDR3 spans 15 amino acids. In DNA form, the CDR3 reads TGTGCCAGAAGCCCGTCCGGGGCCATTAATGAAAAACTGTTTTTT. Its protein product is CARSPSGAINEKLFF.

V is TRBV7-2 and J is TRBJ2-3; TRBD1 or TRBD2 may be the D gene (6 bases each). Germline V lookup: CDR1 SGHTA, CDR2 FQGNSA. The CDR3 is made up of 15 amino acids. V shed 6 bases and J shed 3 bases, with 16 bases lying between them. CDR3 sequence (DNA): TGTGCCAGCAGATCCTACGGGGGCGCAACAGATACGCAGTATTTT. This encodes CASRSYGGATDTQYF. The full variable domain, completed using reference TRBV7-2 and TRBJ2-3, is GAGVSQSPSNKVTEKGKDVELRCDPISGHTALYWYRQSLGQGLEFLIYFQGNSAPDKSGLPSDRFSAERTGGSVSTLTIQRTQQEDSAVYLCASRSYGGATDTQYFGPGTRLTVL.

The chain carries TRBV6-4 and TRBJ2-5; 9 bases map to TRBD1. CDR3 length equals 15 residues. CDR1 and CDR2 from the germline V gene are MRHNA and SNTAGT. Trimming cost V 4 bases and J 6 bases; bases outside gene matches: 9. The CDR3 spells CASSVTGGVRQTQYF. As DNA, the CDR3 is TGTGCCAGCAGTGTCACAGGGGGCGTGAGGCAGACCCAGTACTTC.

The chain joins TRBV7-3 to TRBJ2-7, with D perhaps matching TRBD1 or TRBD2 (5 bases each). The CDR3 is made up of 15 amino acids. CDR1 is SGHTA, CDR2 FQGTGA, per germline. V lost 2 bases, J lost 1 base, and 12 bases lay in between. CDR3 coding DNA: TGTGCCAGCAGCTTATCGCAGGGCGGGTCCTACGAGCAGTACTTC. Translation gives CASSLSQGGSYEQYF. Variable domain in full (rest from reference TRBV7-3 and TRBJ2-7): GAGVSQTPSNKVTEKGKYVELRCDPISGHTALYWYRQSLGQGPEFLIYFQGTGAADDSGLPNDRFFAVRPEGSVSTLKIQRTERGDSAVYLCASSLSQGGSYEQYFGPGTRLTVT.

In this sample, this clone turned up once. For the CDR3, the DNA is TGTGCCAGCAGTTTATGGCAAGCCAACTATGGCTACACCTTC. Translation gives CASSLWQANYGYTF. This chain connects TRBV28 to TRBJ1-2; D is unclear. The V end lost 0 bases, the J end lost 2 bases, and 7 bases lay between the germline ends. This CDR3 contains 14 residues. CDR1 is MDHEN and CDR2 is SYDVKM in the germline V gene.

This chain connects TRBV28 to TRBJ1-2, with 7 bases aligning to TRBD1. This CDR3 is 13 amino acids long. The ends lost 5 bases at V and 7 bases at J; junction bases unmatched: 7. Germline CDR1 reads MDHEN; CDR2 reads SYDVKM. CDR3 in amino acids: CASSPGTEIGYTF. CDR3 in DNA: TGTGCCAGCAGTCCAGGGACAGAGATTGGCTACACCTTC.

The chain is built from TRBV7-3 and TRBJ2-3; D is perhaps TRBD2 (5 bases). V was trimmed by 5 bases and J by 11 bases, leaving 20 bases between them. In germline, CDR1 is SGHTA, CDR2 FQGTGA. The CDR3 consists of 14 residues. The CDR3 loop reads CASSQRTGGIEQYF. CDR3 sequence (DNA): TGTGCCAGCAGCCAGAGGACTGGCGGAATCGAGCAGTATTTT.

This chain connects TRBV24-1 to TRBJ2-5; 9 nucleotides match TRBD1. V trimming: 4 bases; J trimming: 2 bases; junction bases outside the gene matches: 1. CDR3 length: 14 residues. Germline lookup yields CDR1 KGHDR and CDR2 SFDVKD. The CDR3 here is CATSEGQGQETQYF. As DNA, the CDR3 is TGTGCCACCAGTGAGGGACAGGGACAAGAGACCCAGTACTTC.

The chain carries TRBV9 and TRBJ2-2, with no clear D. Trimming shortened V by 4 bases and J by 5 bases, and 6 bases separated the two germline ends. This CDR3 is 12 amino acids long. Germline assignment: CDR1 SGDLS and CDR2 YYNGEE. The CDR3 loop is CASSLQTGELFF. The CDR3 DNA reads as TGTGCCAGCAGCCTCCAGACCGGGGAGCTGTTTTTT.

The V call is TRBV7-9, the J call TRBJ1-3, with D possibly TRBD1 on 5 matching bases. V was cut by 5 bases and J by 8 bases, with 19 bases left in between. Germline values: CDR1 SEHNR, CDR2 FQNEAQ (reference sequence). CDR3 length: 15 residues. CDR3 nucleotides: TGTGCCAGCAGCCCTCCGGGGGGGGATAGGGACACCATATATTTT. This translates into CASSPPGGDRDTIYF.

The CDR3 DNA reads TGTGCCAGCAGCTTAGAAGTAAGGCGCTATGGCTACACCTTC. Protein sequence: CASSLEVRRYGYTF. This rearrangement joins TRBV7-9 to TRBJ1-2; D gene uncertain. V lost 1 base to trimming and J lost 4 bases, with 10 bases between them. The length of the CDR3 is 14 residues. The germline V gene encodes CDR1 SEHNR and CDR2 FQNEAQ (reference sequence).

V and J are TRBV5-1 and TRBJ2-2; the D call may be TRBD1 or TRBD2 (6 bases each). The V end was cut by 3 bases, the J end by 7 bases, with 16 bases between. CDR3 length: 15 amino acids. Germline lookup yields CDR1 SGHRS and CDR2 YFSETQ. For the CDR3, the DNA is TGCGCCAGCAGCTCCCGATTTCGGGGGCACGGGGAGCTGTTTTTT. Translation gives CASSSRFRGHGELFF.

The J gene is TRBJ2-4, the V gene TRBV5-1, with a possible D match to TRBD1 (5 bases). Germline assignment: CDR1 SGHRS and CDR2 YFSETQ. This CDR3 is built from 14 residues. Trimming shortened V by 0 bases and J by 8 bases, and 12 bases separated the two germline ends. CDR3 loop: CASSLGGARDIQYF. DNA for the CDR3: TGCGCCAGCAGCTTGGGTGGGGCTAGGGACATTCAGTACTTC.

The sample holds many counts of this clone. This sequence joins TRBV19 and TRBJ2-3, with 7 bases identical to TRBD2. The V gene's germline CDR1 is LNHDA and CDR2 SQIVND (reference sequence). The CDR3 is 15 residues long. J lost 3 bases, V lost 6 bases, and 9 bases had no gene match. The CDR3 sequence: CASRPGDSGTDTQYF. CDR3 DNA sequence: TGTGCCAGTAGGCCGGGGGATAGCGGGACAGATACGCAGTATTTT.

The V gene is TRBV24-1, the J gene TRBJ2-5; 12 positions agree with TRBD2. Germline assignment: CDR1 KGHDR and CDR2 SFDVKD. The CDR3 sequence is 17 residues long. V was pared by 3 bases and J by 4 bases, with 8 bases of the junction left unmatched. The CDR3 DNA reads TGTGCCACCAGTGATCACCCCGGACTAGCGGGGAGAGAGACCCAGTACTTC. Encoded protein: CATSDHPGLAGRETQYF.

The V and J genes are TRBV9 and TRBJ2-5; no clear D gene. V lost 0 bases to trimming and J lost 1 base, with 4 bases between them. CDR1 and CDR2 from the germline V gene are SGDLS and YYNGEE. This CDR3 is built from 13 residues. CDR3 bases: TGTGCCAGCAGCGTAGGAGCCCAAGAGACCCAGTACTTC. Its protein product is CASSVGAQETQYF.

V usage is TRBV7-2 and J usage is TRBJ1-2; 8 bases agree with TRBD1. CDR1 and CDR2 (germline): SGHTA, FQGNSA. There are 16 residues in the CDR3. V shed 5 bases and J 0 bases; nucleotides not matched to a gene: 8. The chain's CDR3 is CASSVLGQGANYGYTF. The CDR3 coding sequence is TGTGCCAGCAGCGTGCTAGGACAGGGAGCTAACTATGGCTACACCTTC.